What follows describes a single T cell receptor beta chain. Its target is unknown. V lost 2 bases and J lost 2, with 13 bases in between. Germline V gene lookup returns CDR1 SNHLY and CDR2 FYNNEI. The CDR3 totals 16 residues. 60 Vbeta and 13 Jbeta primers were used in PCR. In the original analysis: Per a later analysis, the number of unique TCR beta chains was roughly 87 million, of which 9 million to 14 million were shared. Assay: immunoSEQ multiplex PCR; the TCRdb copy retains only in-frame clones and omits some. The DNA gave D and trimming, while V, J and clone size come from that table. The sample yields some 150,000 clones, roughly 81% seen once. This entry comes from a study of cytomegalovirus exposure and HLA in healthy donors. Notes on the study in general: When analyzed later, a missense DCLRE1C variant was found to be linked to TCR beta V- and J-gene trimming. Within an earlier analysis, most TCR beta V segments proved productive either about 90% or about 30% of the time.

The sequenced sample was PBMCs. The chain is built from TRBV2 and TRBJ2-1, with a possible D match to TRBD2 (6 bases). This sequence was found in a woman between 50 and 59 years old in good health and CMV-seronegative. CDR3 in DNA: TGTGCCAGCAGTGAACCTAGGAGGGGTCCCTACAATGAGCAGTTCTTC. Translated, it gives CASSEPRRGPYNEQFF.